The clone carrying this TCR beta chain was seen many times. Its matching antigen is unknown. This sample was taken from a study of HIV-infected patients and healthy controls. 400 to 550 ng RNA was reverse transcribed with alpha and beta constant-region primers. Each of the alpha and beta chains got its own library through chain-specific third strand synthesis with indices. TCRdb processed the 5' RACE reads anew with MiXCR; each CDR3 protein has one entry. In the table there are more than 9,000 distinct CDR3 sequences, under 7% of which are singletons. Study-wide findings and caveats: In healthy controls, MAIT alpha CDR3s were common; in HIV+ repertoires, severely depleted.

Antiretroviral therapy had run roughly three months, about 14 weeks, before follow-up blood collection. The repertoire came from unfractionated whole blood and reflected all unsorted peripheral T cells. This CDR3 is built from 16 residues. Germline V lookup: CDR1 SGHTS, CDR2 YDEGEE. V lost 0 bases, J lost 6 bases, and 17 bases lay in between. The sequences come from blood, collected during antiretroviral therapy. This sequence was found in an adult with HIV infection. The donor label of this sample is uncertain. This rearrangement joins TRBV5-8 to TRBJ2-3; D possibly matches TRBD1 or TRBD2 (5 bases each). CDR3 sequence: CASSLGRDPNSDTQYF. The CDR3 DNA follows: TGTGCCAGCAGCTTGGGCCGGGACCCGAATTCTGATACGCAGTATTTT.